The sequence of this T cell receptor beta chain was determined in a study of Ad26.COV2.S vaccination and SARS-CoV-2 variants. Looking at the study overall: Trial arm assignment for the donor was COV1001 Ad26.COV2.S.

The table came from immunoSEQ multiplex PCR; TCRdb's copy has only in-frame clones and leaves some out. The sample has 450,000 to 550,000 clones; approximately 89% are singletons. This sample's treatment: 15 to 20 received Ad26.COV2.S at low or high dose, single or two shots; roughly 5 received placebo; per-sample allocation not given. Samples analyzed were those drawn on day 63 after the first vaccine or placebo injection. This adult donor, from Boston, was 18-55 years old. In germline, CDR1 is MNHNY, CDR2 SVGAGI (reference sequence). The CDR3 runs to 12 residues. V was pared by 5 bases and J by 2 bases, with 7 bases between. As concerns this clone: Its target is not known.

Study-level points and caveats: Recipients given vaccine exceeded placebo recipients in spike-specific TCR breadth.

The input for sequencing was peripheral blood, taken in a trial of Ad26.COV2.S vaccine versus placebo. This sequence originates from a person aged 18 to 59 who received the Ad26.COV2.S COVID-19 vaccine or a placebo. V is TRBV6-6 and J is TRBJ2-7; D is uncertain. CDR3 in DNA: TGTGCCAGCAGTCTCACCCCCTACGAGCAGTACGTC. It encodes CASSLTPYEQYV.